Below, one T cell receptor (beta chain) is given with its context. This entry comes from a study of Graves' ophthalmopathy and Graves' hyperthyroidism. The CDR3 runs 14 residues. Germline V gene lookup returns CDR1 ENHRY and CDR2 SYGVKD. Between the trimmed V and J ends, which lost 5 bases and 7 bases, there was a span of 17 bases. RNA transcripts yielded amplified TCR beta CDR3 regions. The workflow started with a first-round RT-PCR run with HTBI primers and then moved on to a second-round multiplex PCR. TCRdb reprocessed the multiplex PCR reads with MiXCR, giving one entry per CDR3 protein. Altogether approximately 700,000 distinct CDR3 sequences are present, 40% being singletons, with the ten largest covering about 40%.

The V gene is TRBV10-3, the J gene TRBJ1-1, with D unresolved. The sequenced material came from peripheral blood. The sequence came from an adult man with Graves' ophthalmopathy. Here the CDR3 reads CAISSPPRDYEAFF. CDR3 bases: TGTGCCATCAGTTCCCCCCCGCGAGACTATGAAGCTTTCTTT.